The rows below give T cell receptor beta chains drawn from one sample of a study of cytomegalovirus exposure and HLA in healthy donors. Sequenced by immunoSEQ multiplex PCR; TCRdb stores in-frame clones only, minus some. This table holds about 180,000 clones, over 70% found once. Sequenced material: PBMCs. These receptors all come from a woman aged 50 to 60 in good health and CMV-seropositive. CDR3s include the opening cysteine and the closing phenylalanine or tryptophan. D genes are given only for firm matches. Clone sizes are given selectively: once, few, many, or a class where the clone is expanded.

few	TRBV4-3	.	TRBJ2-1	TGCGCCAGCAGCTACAATGGGGCCGGGCAGCAGTTCTTC	CASSYNGAGQQFF
few	TRBV7-2	TRBD1	TRBJ1-1	TGTGCCAGCAGCCCTAGGACAGGGGCGAACACTGAAGCTTTCTTT	CASSPRTGANTEAFF
.	TRBV19	TRBD2	TRBJ2-7	TGTGCCAGTAGTTCTCCCCGACTAGCGGGAGGATTCTACGAGCAGTACTTC	CASSSPRLAGGFYEQYF
.	TRBV28	.	TRBJ2-7	TGTGCCAGCAGTCACCACATACGGGATCCCCGAAGCTACGAGCAGTACTTC	CASSHHIRDPRSYEQYF
.	TRBV29-1	.	TRBJ2-2	TGCAGCGTTGCGACCCTAAGGGGGTGGAACACCGGGGAGCTGTTTTTT	CSVATLRGWNTGELFF
.	TRBV28	.	TRBJ1-1	TGTGCCAGCAGTTTAATGAGGGGCGGGAGACACACTGAAGCTTTCTTT	CASSLMRGGRHTEAFF
.	TRBV29-1	.	TRBJ2-6	TGCAGCGTTGTGGCGGTGGGTACTGGGGCCAACGTCCTGACTTTC	CSVVAVGTGANVLTF
.	TRBV7-2	TRBD2	TRBJ2-2	TGTGCCAGCAGCTTTAGCGGGGGGGTCGACACCGGGGAGCTGTTTTTT	CASSFSGGVDTGELFF
.	TRBV30	TRBD1	TRBJ1-6	TGTGCCTGGAGTGTAAATAGGGACCACAGGGGTAATTCACCCCTCCACTTT	CAWSVNRDHRGNSPLHF
.	TRBV7-8	.	TRBJ1-1	TGTGCCAGCAGCTTAGTAGCGGGACTGAGGTTAGGCACTGAAGCTTTCTTT	CASSLVAGLRLGTEAFF
.	TRBV6-1	.	TRBJ2-4	TGTGCCAGCGGGGTGACAGCCCGAAACAGTCAGTACTTC	CASGVTARNSQYF
.	TRBV29-1	TRBD2	TRBJ2-1	TGCAGCGTTGAGACTTCGGGAGGGTCCTACAATGAGCAGTTCTTC	CSVETSGGSYNEQFF
few	TRBV7-2	TRBD2	TRBJ2-5	TGTGCCAGCAGCACCCCCCTCGGGCGGGGGGGCAGCTGGGAGACCCAGTACTTC	CASSTPLGRGGSWETQYF
.	TRBV6-6	TRBD1	TRBJ1-3	TGTGCCAGCAGCCCCTCGGGACAGACGTCTGGAAACACCATATATTTT	CASSPSGQTSGNTIYF
.	TRBV6-6	.	TRBJ1-4	TGTGCCAGCAGTTACCTTAATGAAAAACTGTTTTTT	CASSYLNEKLFF
few	TRBV7-2	TRBD1	TRBJ2-6	TGTGCCAGTCGGACAGGGTCTGGGGCCAACGGCCTGACTTTC	CASRTGSGANGLTF
.	TRBV27	TRBD1	TRBJ1-1	TGTGCCAGCAGTTTTACTCGCCGGTCGCGACTCGTCCTTGAGGACAGGGCGAACACTGAAGCTTTCTTT	CASSFTRRSRLVLEDRANTEAFF
.	TRBV11-2	.	TRBJ1-4	TGTGCCAGCAGCTTAGTTACACGGGGAGAAAAACTGTTTTTT	CASSLVTRGEKLFF
.	TRBV6-1	.	TRBJ1-2	TGTGCCAGCAGCCCAGAGGTGTACCACGGCTACACCTTC	CASSPEVYHGYTF
.	TRBV5-1	.	TRBJ2-3	TGCGCCAGCATCGACAGCTCAGGACCTACCTATACGCAGTATTTT	CASIDSSGPTYTQYF
.	TRBV18	TRBD1	TRBJ2-1	TGTGCCAGCTCACCCGGACAGGGTTTCTACAATGAGCAGTTCTTC	CASSPGQGFYNEQFF
.	TRBV5-4	TRBD2	TRBJ2-7	TGTGCCAGCAGCTTACTAGCGGGGGGGAACGGCGAGCAGTACTTC	CASSLLAGGNGEQYF
.	TRBV9	TRBD1	TRBJ1-2	TGTGCCAGCAGCCCCGGGACAGAAGTCTATGGCTACACCTTC	CASSPGTEVYGYTF
.	TRBV30	TRBD1	TRBJ2-7	TGTGCCTGGAGCCCGCCGGGACAGAGGAATGGCGAGCAGTACTTC	CAWSPPGQRNGEQYF
few	TRBV28	TRBD2	TRBJ2-7	TGTGCCAGCAGTTACAAATCTAGCGGGAGCCCCTACGAGCAGTACTTC	CASSYKSSGSPYEQYF
.	TRBV4-3	TRBD2	TRBJ2-5	TGCGCCAGCAGCCAAGAAATCGGGCTAGCGGGAGTGGGGGAGACCCAGTACTTC	CASSQEIGLAGVGETQYF
many	TRBV5-1	.	TRBJ1-1	TGCGCCAGCAGCGTACAGGGTATCCACACTGAAGCTTTCTTT	CASSVQGIHTEAFF
.	TRBV30	TRBD1	TRBJ1-4	TGTGCCTGGAGTCACAGGGGGCGTAGTGAAAAACTGTTTTTT	CAWSHRGRSEKLFF
.	TRBV5-1	.	TRBJ2-2	TGCGCCAGCAGCTACGACGGAGATAGAACCGGGGAGCTGTTTTTT	CASSYDGDRTGELFF
.	TRBV28	TRBD2	TRBJ2-4	TGTGCCAGCAGCCATCCGACTTTGACTAGCAGGAAGGACATTCAGTACTTC	CASSHPTLTSRKDIQYF
.	TRBV7-2	.	TRBJ2-7	TGTGCCAGCAGCTTAACTGAGGTAGGCGAGCAGTACTTC	CASSLTEVGEQYF